This entry describes one T cell receptor (beta chain). This sample stems from a study of cytomegalovirus exposure and HLA in healthy donors. Study background: Around 78 million unique TCR sequences came from HLA-typed donors in an early release.

This PCR relied on a set of 60 Vbeta primers and 13 Jbeta primers. Sequencing was performed with immunoSEQ multiplex PCR; in TCRdb, only in-frame clones are kept and a portion is missing. Found here are about 130,000 clones, over 70% of them singletons; the top ten hold less than 2%. The sequencing input was PBMCs. The sequence derives from a woman aged 40-49 years in good health and CMV-seronegative.

The CDR3 reads CATATLTRTGGGPRFGYTF. As DNA, the CDR3 is TGTGCCACCGCGACCTTAACAAGGACAGGAGGGGGCCCGCGTTTTGGCTACACCTTC. The rearrangement uses TRBV28 and TRBJ1-2, with 7 bases lining up with TRBD1. Germline V gives CDR1 MDHEN, CDR2 SYDVKM. The V gene end was trimmed by 10 bases and the J gene end by 7 bases; junction bases not matched to a gene: 30. The CDR3 runs 19 residues.